The 17 T cell receptor beta chains below all came from one sample that was sequenced in a study of cytomegalovirus exposure and HLA in healthy donors. The study ran its PCR with 60 Vbeta and 13 Jbeta primers. TCRdb keeps only in-frame clones here, not all; method: immunoSEQ multiplex PCR. This table holds 100,000 to 150,000 clones, about 10% found once. The sequencing sample was made of PBMCs. These receptors came from a young woman in good health and CMV-seropositive.

This clone was found a few times. The J gene is TRBJ2-2, the V gene TRBV19; D call uncertain. The ends were cut back, 1 base at V and 2 bases at J, with 5 bases in the middle. The CDR3 covers 14 residues. Germline V CDR1 and CDR2: LNHDA, SQIVND (reference sequence). As DNA, the CDR3 is TGTGCCAGTAGTATAGTTATAAACACCGGGGAGCTGTTTTTT. Amino acid sequence: CASSIVINTGELFF. Full variable domain (rest looked up from reference TRBV19 and TRBJ2-2): DGGITQSPKYLFRKEGQNVTLSCEQNLNHDAMYWYRQDPGQGLRLIYYSQIVNDFQKGDIAEGYSVSREKKESFPLTVTSAQKNPTAFYLCASSIVINTGELFFGEGSRLTVL.

The V call is TRBV7-9, the J call TRBJ2-1, with D tentatively TRBD1 (5 bases). Trimming removed 5 bases from V and 8 bases from J, with 22 bases in between. Germline CDR1 is SEHNR and CDR2 is FQNEAQ (reference sequence). The CDR3 runs 16 residues. The CDR3: CASSPGPMARWDEQFF. The CDR3 DNA is TGTGCCAGCAGCCCAGGGCCTATGGCGCGGTGGGATGAGCAGTTCTTC.

There are a few counts of this clone. The genes are TRBV7-2 and TRBJ2-7; 12 positions agree with TRBD2. The CDR3 consists of 14 residues. CDR1 SGHTA and CDR2 FQGNSA come from the germline V gene. The ends lost 5 bases at V and 3 bases at J; junction bases unmatched: 2. As DNA, the CDR3 is TGTGCCAGCAGCCCACTAGCGGGAGGCTACGAGCAGTACTTC. Amino acid sequence: CASSPLAGGYEQYF.

The V and J genes are TRBV6-5 and TRBJ2-2; perhaps TRBD1 as D (5 bases). CDR3 length: 14 residues. Germline V lookup: CDR1 MNHEY, CDR2 SVGAGI. Trimming stripped 2 bases from V and 5 bases from J, with 9 bases between. The DNA for the CDR3 is TGTGCCAGCAGTTACAGACAGAAGACCGGGGAGCTGTTTTTT. Translation gives CASSYRQKTGELFF.

V usage is TRBV7-9 and J usage is TRBJ1-5, with D tentatively TRBD1 (5 bases). The V gene lost 5 bases and the J gene lost 6 bases, with 17 bases spanning the gap. The CDR3 runs to 15 residues. Germline CDR1 SEHNR, CDR2 FQNEAQ (reference sequence). CDR3 in amino acids: CASSQPGVQGQPQHF. CDR3 nucleotide sequence: TGTGCCAGCAGCCAACCGGGGGTCCAGGGTCAGCCCCAGCATTTT.

This sequence joins TRBV6-5 and TRBJ2-7, with TRBD2 as a possible D gene (6 bases). Looked up from germline, CDR1 is MNHEY and CDR2 is SVGAGI. CDR3 length: 14 residues. Between the trimmed V and J ends, which lost 6 bases and 0 bases, there was a span of 12 bases. This CDR3 reads CASSIKRASYEQYF. The CDR3 DNA reads TGTGCCAGCAGCATTAAGCGGGCCTCCTACGAGCAGTACTTC.

The chain uses TRBV27 and TRBJ1-3, with TRBD1 matching 8 bases. The CDR3 is 14 residues long. Germline V gives CDR1 MNHEY, CDR2 SMNVEV (reference sequence). J was trimmed by 8 bases and V by 2 bases; bases with no gene match: 5. Here the CDR3 reads CASSLTTGGDTIYF. The CDR3 DNA is TGTGCCAGCAGTTTAACAACAGGGGGGGACACCATATATTTT.

The CDR3 bases are TGTGCCATCCGGGACAGATGGTTGTCCTACGAGCAGTACTTC. Its translation: CAIRDRWLSYEQYF. The chain combines TRBV10-3 with TRBJ2-7; 7 bases match TRBD1. V lost 8 bases, J lost 1 base, and 8 bases stayed unmatched. The CDR3 contains 14 residues. Germline lookup yields CDR1 ENHRY and CDR2 SYGVKD.

Only a few counts were recorded for this clone. The rearrangement links TRBV6-4 to TRBJ2-1; D is perhaps TRBD2 (5 bases). Germline lookup yields CDR1 MRHNA and CDR2 SNTAGT. V shed 4 bases and J shed 7 bases, with 20 bases lying between them. The CDR3 sequence is 16 residues long. Here the CDR3 reads CASSGVAAQGGNEQFF. The CDR3 nucleotides read TGTGCCAGCAGTGGGGTTGCGGCCCAAGGCGGGAATGAGCAGTTCTTC.

CDR3 in DNA: TGTGCCAGCTCACCACCGGGAGCAACTAATGAAAAACTGTTTTTT. Translating it yields CASSPPGATNEKLFF. V usage is TRBV18 and J usage is TRBJ1-4; D gene uncertain. The CDR3 consists of 15 residues. V shed 0 bases and J shed 0 bases, with 5 bases lying between them. CDR1 is KGHSH and CDR2 is LQKENI in the germline V gene.

The chain joins TRBV11-1 to TRBJ2-7, with a tentative D call TRBD2 (5 bases). The CDR3 is 15 amino acids. Germline assignment: CDR1 SGHAT and CDR2 FQDESV (reference sequence). V lost 4 bases and J 4 bases, leaving 17 bases between the germline ends. CDR3 protein: CASSSPSGTPYEQYF. CDR3 nucleotides: TGTGCCAGCAGCTCTCCAAGCGGCACTCCTTACGAGCAGTACTTC.

This clone turned up a few times. The gene calls are TRBV5-1 and TRBJ1-1; no clear D gene. Trimming shortened V by 4 bases and J by 6 bases, and 19 bases separated the two germline ends. Germline lookup yields CDR1 SGHRS and CDR2 YFSETQ. The CDR3 spans 15 residues. The CDR3 is CASSSTGESEAEAFF. The DNA of the CDR3 is TGCGCCAGCAGCAGTACCGGGGAATCTGAGGCTGAAGCTTTCTTT.

This chain uses TRBV30 with TRBJ1-6, with a tentative D call TRBD1 (6 bases). Trimming took 6 bases from V and 6 from J, leaving 12 bases between them. CDR3 length: 13 amino acids. Germline assignment: CDR1 GTSNPN and CDR2 SVGIG (reference sequence). The CDR3 is CACTGLGNSPLHF. The DNA of the CDR3 is TGTGCCTGCACAGGGTTAGGTAATTCACCCCTCCACTTT.

This clone was observed a handful of times. The CDR3 DNA is TGTGCCAGCAGGAGCGGATGGTACAATGAGCAGTTCTTC. Residues: CASRSGWYNEQFF. The rearrangement links TRBV7-9 to TRBJ2-1; possible D gene TRBD2, 5 bases. Germline CDR1 SEHNR, CDR2 FQNEAQ (reference sequence). Deletions cut 6 bases from V and 4 bases from J, with 10 bases between. The CDR3 has 13 amino acids.

This clone was picked up a small number of times. This chain joins TRBV11-1 and TRBJ2-5, with D perhaps matching TRBD2 (5 bases). Trimming pared 1 base from V and 2 bases from J, leaving 8 bases between. CDR1 SGHAT and CDR2 FQDESV come from the germline V gene (reference sequence). The CDR3 has 14 residues. This chain's CDR3 is CASSLEGEQETQYF. DNA for the CDR3: TGTGCCAGCAGCTTAGAGGGAGAACAAGAGACCCAGTACTTC.

This clone was seen more than once but under ten times. The rearrangement uses TRBV7-8 and TRBJ2-7; TRBD2 is a possible D gene (6 bases). V was trimmed by 3 bases and J by 2 bases, leaving 11 bases between them. From germline, CDR1 is SGHVS and CDR2 FQNEAQ. The CDR3 contains 14 residues. CDR3 region: CASSLLAQAYEQYF. CDR3 sequence (DNA): TGTGCCAGCAGCTTGCTAGCGCAAGCCTACGAGCAGTACTTC.

This chain uses TRBV19 with TRBJ2-7; 10 positions agree with TRBD2. With 5 bases clipped from V and 2 bases from J, the junction kept 6 bases outside the gene matches. The CDR3 length is 15 residues. Germline CDR1 LNHDA, CDR2 SQIVND (reference sequence). CDR3 amino acids: CASSAKLAGPYEQYF. The DNA for the CDR3 is TGTGCCAGTAGTGCAAAACTAGCGGGGCCCTACGAGCAGTACTTC. The full variable domain, completed using reference TRBV19 and TRBJ2-7, is DGGITQSPKYLFRKEGQNVTLSCEQNLNHDAMYWYRQDPGQGLRLIYYSQIVNDFQKGDIAEGYSVSREKKESFPLTVTSAQKNPTAFYLCASSAKLAGPYEQYFGPGTRLTVT.